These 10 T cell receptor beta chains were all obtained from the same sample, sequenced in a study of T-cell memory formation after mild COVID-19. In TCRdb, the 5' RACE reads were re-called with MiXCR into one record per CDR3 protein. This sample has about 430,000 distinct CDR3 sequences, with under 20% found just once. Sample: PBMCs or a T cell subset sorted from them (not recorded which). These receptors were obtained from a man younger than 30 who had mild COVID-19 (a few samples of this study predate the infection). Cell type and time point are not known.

CDR3 protein: CASSEPGQEAFF. The CDR3 DNA reads TGCGCCAGCAGTGAACCAGGACAGGAAGCTTTCTTT. The chain links TRBV10-1 to TRBJ1-1; D is perhaps TRBD1 (6 bases). V lost 3 bases and J 8 bases, leaving 10 bases between the germline ends. The CDR3 consists of 12 residues. Germline V gene sequence: CDR1 WNHNN, CDR2 SYGVQD (reference sequence).

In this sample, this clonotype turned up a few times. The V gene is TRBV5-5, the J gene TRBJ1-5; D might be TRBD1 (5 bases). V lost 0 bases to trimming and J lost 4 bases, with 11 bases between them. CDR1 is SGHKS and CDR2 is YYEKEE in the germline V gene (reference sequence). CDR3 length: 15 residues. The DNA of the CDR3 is TGTGCCAGCAGCTTGGAGGGGCTAGGTAATCAGCCCCAGCATTTT. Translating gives CASSLEGLGNQPQHF.

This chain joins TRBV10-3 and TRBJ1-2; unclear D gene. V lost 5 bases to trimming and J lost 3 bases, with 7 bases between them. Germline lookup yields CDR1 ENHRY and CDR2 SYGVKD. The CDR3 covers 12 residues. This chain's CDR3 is CAISRQDYGYTF. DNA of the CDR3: TGTGCCATCAGTCGTCAGGACTATGGCTACACCTTC.

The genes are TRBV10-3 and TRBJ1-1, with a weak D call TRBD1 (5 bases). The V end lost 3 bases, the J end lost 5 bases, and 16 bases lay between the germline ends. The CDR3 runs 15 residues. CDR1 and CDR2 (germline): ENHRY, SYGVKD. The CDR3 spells CAISESWGTGTEAFF. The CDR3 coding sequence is TGTGCCATCAGTGAATCATGGGGCACTGGGACTGAAGCTTTCTTT.

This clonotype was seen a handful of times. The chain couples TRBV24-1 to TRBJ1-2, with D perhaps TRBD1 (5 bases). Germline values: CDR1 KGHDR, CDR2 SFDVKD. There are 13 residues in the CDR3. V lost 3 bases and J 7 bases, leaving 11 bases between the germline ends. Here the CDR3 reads CATSDGRGGGYTF. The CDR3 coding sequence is TGTGCCACCAGTGATGGAAGGGGCGGTGGCTACACCTTC.

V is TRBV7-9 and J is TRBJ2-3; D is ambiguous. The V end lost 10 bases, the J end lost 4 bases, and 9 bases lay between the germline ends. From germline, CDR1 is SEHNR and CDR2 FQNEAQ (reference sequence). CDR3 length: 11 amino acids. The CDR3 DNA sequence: TGTGCCACCATCAGCCCAGATACGCAGTATTTT. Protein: CATISPDTQYF.

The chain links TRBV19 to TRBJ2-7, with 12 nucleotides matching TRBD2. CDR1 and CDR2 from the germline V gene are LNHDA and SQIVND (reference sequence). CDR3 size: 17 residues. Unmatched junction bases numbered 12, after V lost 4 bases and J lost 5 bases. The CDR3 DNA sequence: TGTGCCAGTAGTACCCTCGGCACTAGCGGGGGGCCCAACGAGCAGTACTTC. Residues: CASSTLGTSGGPNEQYF.

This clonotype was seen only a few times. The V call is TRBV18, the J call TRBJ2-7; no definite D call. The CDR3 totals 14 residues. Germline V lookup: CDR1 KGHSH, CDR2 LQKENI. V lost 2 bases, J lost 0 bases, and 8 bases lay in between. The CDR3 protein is CASSPGLLSYEQYF. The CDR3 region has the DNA TGTGCCAGCTCACCAGGGTTACTCTCCTACGAGCAGTACTTC.

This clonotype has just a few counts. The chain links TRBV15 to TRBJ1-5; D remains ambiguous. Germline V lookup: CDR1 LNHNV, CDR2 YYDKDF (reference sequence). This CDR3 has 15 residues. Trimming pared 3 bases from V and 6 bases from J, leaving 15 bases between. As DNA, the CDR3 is TGTGCCACCAGCAGCGGGAGGGAACCAGGTCAGCCCCAGCATTTT. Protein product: CATSSGREPGQPQHF.

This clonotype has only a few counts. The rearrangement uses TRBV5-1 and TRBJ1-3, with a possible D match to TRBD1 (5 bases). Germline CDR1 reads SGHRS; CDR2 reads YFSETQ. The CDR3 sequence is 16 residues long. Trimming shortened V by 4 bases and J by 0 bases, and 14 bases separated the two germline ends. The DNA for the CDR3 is TGCGCCAGCAGCATGGGGCCCCGTGCCTCTGGAAACACCATATATTTT. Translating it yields CASSMGPRASGNTIYF.